A single sample gave rise to the 27 T cell receptor beta chains below, sequenced in a study of beta chain features in type 1 diabetes. Study-wide results and caveats: Researchers report that Type 1 diabetes patients had moderately but significantly shorter TCRB CDR3s across all four CD4+ subsets.

TCRB transcripts that were expressed got sequenced, as all of the isolated RNA had been reverse transcribed. Profiling relied on immunoSEQ multiplex PCR, and the TCRdb table lists in-frame clones only, not all of them. The table shows 600,000 to 700,000 clones, with over 10% occurring only once. These TCRs' antigens remain unknown. Sequenced sample: naive CD4+ T cells from blood. These receptor sequences come from a man aged 25 to 40 with type 1 diabetes.

This clone was observed a few times. The rearrangement links TRBV19 to TRBJ2-5; 7 bases fit TRBD2. Per the germline V gene, CDR1 is LNHDA and CDR2 is SQIVND (reference sequence). The CDR3 runs 15 residues. V was pared by 9 bases and J by 5 bases, with 15 bases of the junction left unmatched. CDR3 bases: TGTGCCAGCTGCCCCGGGGGGACGTCCGGCGAGACCCAGTACTTC. Protein: CASCPGGTSGETQYF.

This clone has more than one count but fewer than ten. The CDR3 region is CAWSPAFSYEQYF. The CDR3 region has the DNA TGTGCCTGGAGTCCGGCATTCTCCTACGAGCAGTACTTC. The rearrangement joins TRBV30 to TRBJ2-7; no firm D call. The CDR3 is 13 residues long. V was cut by 2 bases and J by 0 bases, with 8 bases left in between. Germline V gene data show CDR1 as GTSNPN and CDR2 as SVGIG (reference sequence).

The rearrangement links TRBV7-9 to TRBJ2-7; D is unclear. The V and J ends lost 1 base and 3 bases respectively, with 16 bases between them. Germline CDR1 SEHNR, CDR2 FQNEAQ (reference sequence). This CDR3 has 16 residues. The CDR3 protein is CASSLVLGSSGYEQYF. The CDR3, as DNA: TGTGCCAGCAGCTTAGTTTTGGGCAGCTCAGGCTACGAGCAGTACTTC.

This clone has a handful of counts. The chain carries TRBV2 and TRBJ2-6, with D unresolved. CDR3 length equals 14 residues. Germline loops: CDR1 SNHLY, CDR2 FYNNEI. V lost 3 bases to trimming and J lost 2 bases, with 5 bases between them. CDR3 amino acids: CASSERTGANVLTF. DNA for the CDR3: TGTGCCAGCAGTGAGCGAACTGGGGCCAACGTCCTGACTTTC.

This clone has only a few counts. The chain couples TRBV25-1 to TRBJ2-7; D gene unclear. V shed 4 bases and J shed 6 bases, with 10 bases lying between them. CDR1 and CDR2 from the germline V gene are MGHDK and SYGVNS. This CDR3 is built from 12 residues. The CDR3 loop is CASSGAILEQYF. CDR3 bases: TGTGCCAGCAGTGGGGCGATCCTCGAGCAGTACTTC.

This clone was seen once. The chain has TRBV6-5 and TRBJ2-5; 8 bases match TRBD2. J lost 5 bases, V lost 4 bases, and 6 bases had no gene match. Germline V gene sequence: CDR1 MNHEY, CDR2 SVGAGI. The length of the CDR3 is 14 residues. CDR3 residues: CASSLTSGGETQYF. The CDR3 coding sequence is TGTGCCAGCAGTTTAACTAGCGGAGGGGAGACCCAGTACTTC.

This clone has only a few counts. V gene TRBV2 combines with J gene TRBJ2-5; either TRBD1 or TRBD2 may supply D (5 bases each). V lost 6 bases, J lost 0 bases, and 8 bases lay in between. Germline V gene lookup returns CDR1 SNHLY and CDR2 FYNNEI. This CDR3 region has 13 residues. CDR3 sequence reads: CASRGTNQETQYF. CDR3 nucleotide sequence: TGTGCCAGCAGGGGGACCAACCAAGAGACCCAGTACTTC.

This clone was picked up a small number of times. The CDR3 spells CASSSLRGPSYEQYF. The CDR3 nucleotides read TGTGCCAGCAGCTCCTTGAGGGGCCCTTCCTACGAGCAGTACTTC. V usage is TRBV11-2 and J usage is TRBJ2-7; D is perhaps TRBD1 or TRBD2 (5 bases each). The CDR3 is 15 amino acids. Trimming removed 4 bases at V and 1 base at J, with 14 bases between. Germline CDR1 is SGHAT and CDR2 is FQNNGV.

This clone has more than one count but fewer than ten. The chain couples TRBV21-1 to TRBJ2-1; TRBD2 reflects the table's D call only, with no check against the DNA. TRBV21-1 is marked as a pseudogene. This CDR3 region has 16 residues. The CDR3 spells CASSKPPGGGGNEQFF. DNA of the CDR3: TGTGCCAGCAGCAAGCCCCCCGGGGGAGGGGGAAATGAGCAGTTCTTC.

This clone was seen a few times. The rearrangement joins TRBV7-7 to TRBJ2-1; D is ambiguous. The CDR3 totals 17 residues. V was pared by 1 base and J by 8 bases, with 21 bases between. The germline V gene has CDR1 SSHAT and CDR2 FNYEAQ (reference sequence). The CDR3 nucleotides are TGTGCCAGCAGCTTAGGTGGGTCAGGACGGTGGTACGATGAGCAGTTCTTC. Translation: CASSLGGSGRWYDEQFF.

This chain connects TRBV29-1 to TRBJ1-2, with 8 bases identical to TRBD1. CDR1 is SQVTM, CDR2 ANQGSEA, per germline. V lost 5 bases, J lost 13 bases, and 9 bases stayed unmatched. This CDR3 has 11 residues. CDR3 DNA sequence: TGCAGCGTTCTCGGACAGGGAATGCTCACCTTC. It is translated as CSVLGQGMLTF.

V is TRBV29-1 and J is TRBJ2-7; 9 positions match TRBD1. The CDR3 is 16 amino acids. Germline values: CDR1 SQVTM, CDR2 ANQGSEA. V was clipped by 1 base and J by 0 bases; unmatched bases: 7. Here the CDR3 reads CSVEGGTGMVSYEQYF. In nucleotides, the CDR3 is TGCAGCGTTGAAGGGGGGACAGGGATGGTCTCCTACGAGCAGTACTTC.

This clone was seen a few times. The J gene is TRBJ1-2, the V gene TRBV7-2; perhaps TRBD1 as D (6 bases). Germline V gives CDR1 SGHTA, CDR2 FQGNSA. The CDR3 contains 16 residues. With 1 base removed from V and 5 bases from J, the gap between germline ends came to 17 bases. CDR3 nucleotide sequence: TGTGCCAGCAGCTTAGTATTCCCGACAGGACCTTATGGCTACACCTTC. This sequence encodes CASSLVFPTGPYGYTF.

A few counts support this clone. The J gene is TRBJ1-4, the V gene TRBV14; D is ambiguous. V was clipped by 5 bases and J by 10 bases, with 17 bases between them. Germline loops: CDR1 SGHDN, CDR2 FVKESK. There are 14 residues in the CDR3. The CDR3 loop reads CASSEGWGMVKLFF. The CDR3 DNA reads TGTGCCAGCAGCGAAGGATGGGGTATGGTAAAACTGTTTTTT.

The chain uses TRBV28 and TRBJ1-5; TRBD1 agrees at 8 bases. The CDR3 contains 14 residues. CDR1 and CDR2 (germline): MDHEN, SYDVKM. Trimming took 7 bases from V and 5 from J; bases not matched to a gene: 7. The CDR3 sequence: CASIGDRTYQPQHF. The CDR3 coding sequence is TGTGCCAGCATCGGGGACAGGACTTATCAGCCCCAGCATTTT.

This CDR3 reads CSVELVPDTQYF. CDR3 DNA: TGCAGCGTTGAACTAGTCCCAGATACGCAGTATTTT. The chain links TRBV29-1 to TRBJ2-3; D remains ambiguous. CDR1 is SQVTM and CDR2 is ANQGSEA in the germline V gene. This CDR3 comprises 12 residues. V gave up 2 bases and J gave up 4 bases, with 7 bases separating them.

This chain joins TRBV6-5 and TRBJ1-6, with D unclear. The V and J ends lost 2 bases and 7 bases respectively, with 15 bases between them. Germline CDR1 reads MNHEY; CDR2 reads SVGAGI. The CDR3 is made up of 16 amino acids. CDR3 nucleotides: TGTGCCAGCAGTTACCAAGCCGCAGGCGGGAATTCACCCCTCCACTTT. This codes for CASSYQAAGGNSPLHF.

The rearrangement joins TRBV23-1 to TRBJ2-5; 7 nucleotides agree with TRBD1. TRBV23-1 is marked as an open reading frame, function uncertain. The J segment lost 3 bases and the V segment lost 0 bases, leaving 7 bases of the junction unmatched. The CDR3 loop spans 16 amino acids. In DNA form, the CDR3 reads TGCGCCAGCAGTCAATCCATTCAGGGACAGAAAGAGACCCAGTACTTC. As protein: CASSQSIQGQKETQYF.

In this sample, this clone turned up a few times. The chain joins TRBV30 to TRBJ1-4; 8 bases are shared with TRBD1. The CDR3 extends over 15 amino acids. Losses at the gene ends were 0 bases for V and 4 bases for J; bases not matched to a gene: 4. Germline V gives CDR1 GTSNPN, CDR2 SVGIG (reference sequence). CDR3 DNA: TGTGCCTGGAGTGTACGACAGGGGCTTAATGAAAAACTGTTTTTT. This encodes CAWSVRQGLNEKLFF.

This chain links TRBV7-8 with TRBJ2-5, with D perhaps TRBD1 (6 bases). Trimming removed 0 bases at V and 4 bases at J, with 6 bases between. The CDR3 contains 13 residues. Germline V gives CDR1 SGHVS, CDR2 FQNEAQ. The CDR3 region is CASSLAGGETQYF. In nucleotides, the CDR3 is TGTGCCAGCAGCTTAGCAGGGGGAGAGACCCAGTACTTC.

The rearrangement uses TRBV5-4 and TRBJ2-3; possible D gene TRBD2, 5 bases. Trimming stripped 3 bases from V and 0 bases from J, with 14 bases between. The CDR3 is 16 residues long. The germline CDR1 and CDR2 sequences are SGHNT and YYREEE (reference sequence). This CDR3 is CASSSGSSGSTDTQYF. DNA for the CDR3: TGTGCCAGCAGCTCGGGGTCTTCAGGTAGCACAGATACGCAGTATTTT.

The chain combines TRBV28 with TRBJ2-3; the D gene could be TRBD1 or TRBD2 (6 bases each). The CDR3 runs to 14 residues. With 2 bases removed from V and 2 bases from J, the gap between germline ends came to 8 bases. Germline V gene data show CDR1 as MDHEN and CDR2 as SYDVKM. CDR3 region: CASSLGGPTDTQYF. DNA for the CDR3: TGTGCCAGCAGTTTAGGGGGGCCCACAGATACGCAGTATTTT. The entire variable domain, with the rest obtained from reference TRBV28 and TRBJ2-3, is as follows: DVKVTQSSRYLVKRTGEKVFLECVQDMDHENMFWYRQDPGLGLRLIYFSYDVKMKEKGDIPEGYSVSREKKERFSLILESASTNQTSMYLCASSLGGPTDTQYFGPGTRLTVL.

V gene TRBV29-1 combines with J gene TRBJ2-2, with D hard to call. Deletions cut 1 base from V and 3 bases from J, with 9 bases between. The CDR3 runs 14 residues. Germline CDR1 reads SQVTM; CDR2 reads ANQGSEA. The CDR3 spells CSVEAPRDTGELFF. DNA for the CDR3: TGCAGCGTTGAAGCCCCTCGAGACACCGGGGAGCTGTTTTTT.

The V and J genes are TRBV9 and TRBJ2-5; 7 nucleotides align to TRBD1. CDR3 size: 14 residues. Losses at the gene ends were 4 bases for V and 2 bases for J; bases not matched to a gene: 5. Germline V gives CDR1 SGDLS, CDR2 YYNGEE. Here the CDR3 reads CASSPMGQQETQYF. CDR3 DNA: TGTGCCAGCAGCCCAATGGGACAGCAAGAGACCCAGTACTTC.

This clone was counted only a few times. V gene TRBV19 combines with J gene TRBJ1-2; possibly TRBD1 for D (5 bases). Per germline, CDR1 LNHDA and CDR2 SQIVND (reference sequence). The CDR3 consists of 15 residues. Trimming took 0 bases from V and 4 from J, leaving 12 bases between them. The CDR3 sequence is CASSIEARVLYGYTF. In DNA, the CDR3 is TGTGCCAGTAGTATAGAGGCCAGGGTCCTCTATGGCTACACCTTC.

The table lists this clone with a few counts. The rearrangement uses TRBV14 and TRBJ1-2; D not certain. This CDR3 has 16 residues. Germline V gene sequence: CDR1 SGHDN, CDR2 FVKESK. Trimming took 0 bases from V and 8 from J, leaving 19 bases between them. CDR3 region: CASSQDLYSGWQGYTF. CDR3 DNA: TGTGCCAGCAGCCAAGACCTCTACAGTGGTTGGCAAGGCTACACCTTC.

This clone was recorded once. The chain has TRBV7-3 and TRBJ2-2; no reliable D call. The length of the CDR3 is 16 residues. Germline loops: CDR1 SGHTA, CDR2 FQGTGA. Trimming removed 1 base at V and 1 base at J, with 10 bases between. The CDR3 protein is CASSLNPAGNTGELFF. In DNA form, the CDR3 reads TGTGCCAGCAGCTTAAATCCAGCAGGGAACACCGGGGAGCTGTTTTTT.